Each of the 26 T cell receptor beta chains below was sequenced from the same sample in a study of identical twins. From the 5' RACE reads, TCRdb called clonotypes with MiXCR, one entry per CDR3 protein. The table shows around 250,000 distinct CDR3 sequences, with 5.5% to 7.5% occurring only once. These data also featured in a second study, about T cells expressing NK-cell markers.

Source material: CD8+ T cells sorted from blood. These receptors were collected from a woman aged 18-29 years in good health.

This chain uses TRBV29-1 with TRBJ1-2; no reliable D call. The CDR3 is 13 amino acids. Deletions cut 1 base from V and 5 bases from J, with 11 bases between. Germline V CDR1 and CDR2: SQVTM, ANQGSEA. DNA of the CDR3: TGCAGCGTTGAAGTTTCCGGGCAATATGGCTACACCTTC. Translated, it gives CSVEVSGQYGYTF.

This clonotype was counted a few times. The rearrangement uses TRBV12-5 and TRBJ1-5, with 9 positions matching TRBD1. Losses at the gene ends were 6 bases for V and 5 bases for J; bases not matched to a gene: 8. This CDR3 has 15 amino acids. Germline lookup yields CDR1 LGHNT and CDR2 FRNRAP. CDR3 DNA: TGTGCTAGTGGGCTAACAGGGGGCTTTTATCAGCCCCAGCATTTT. Translation gives CASGLTGGFYQPQHF.

This clonotype was detected many times. This chain joins TRBV12-3 or TRBV12-4 and TRBJ2-5; 12 nucleotides line up with TRBD2. Trimming cost V 4 bases and J 5 bases; bases outside gene matches: 8. The CDR3 loop spans 16 amino acids. The CDR3 protein is CASSSGLAGIEETQYF. In DNA form, the CDR3 reads TGTGCCAGCAGTTCTGGACTAGCGGGGATTGAGGAGACCCAGTACTTC.

This clonotype was counted at least ten times. This rearrangement joins TRBV20-1 to TRBJ2-6, with D unclear. The CDR3 has 15 amino acids. V was trimmed by 3 bases and J by 4 bases, leaving 13 bases between them. Germline CDR1 DFQATT, CDR2 SNEGSKA (reference sequence). The CDR3 sequence: CSASGRIRGANVLTF. CDR3 nucleotides: TGCAGTGCTAGCGGCCGAATACGAGGGGCCAACGTCCTGACTTTC.

This clonotype was observed many times. The rearrangement joins TRBV12-3 or TRBV12-4 to TRBJ2-3; D ambiguous. V was pared by 5 bases and J by 2 bases, with 11 bases between. CDR3 size: 14 residues. CDR3 sequence: CASSPRPNTDTQYF. CDR3 nucleotides: TGTGCCAGCAGTCCCCGTCCGAACACAGATACGCAGTATTTT.

This clonotype has just a few counts. The chain links TRBV27 to TRBJ1-1; no reliable D call. Trimming removed 1 base at V and 0 bases at J, with 6 bases between. Germline loops: CDR1 MNHEY, CDR2 SMNVEV (reference sequence). The CDR3 runs 14 residues. The CDR3 DNA is TGTGCCAGCAGTTTATTTTCCCTGAACACTGAAGCTTTCTTT. It is translated as CASSLFSLNTEAFF.

The sample holds a few counts of this clonotype. V usage is TRBV9 and J usage is TRBJ2-5; D tentatively fits TRBD1 or TRBD2 (6 bases each). V lost 3 bases, J lost 5 bases, and 14 bases lay in between. The CDR3 runs to 14 residues. Germline lookup yields CDR1 SGDLS and CDR2 YYNGEE. CDR3: CASSDSGAGETQYF. The CDR3 DNA is TGTGCCAGCAGCGACTCGGGGGCGGGGGAGACCCAGTACTTC.

The chain combines TRBV6-1 with TRBJ2-7; 12 positions match TRBD2. V lost 5 bases and J lost 4; bases outside the gene matches: 3. The CDR3 runs 14 residues. The germline V gene encodes CDR1 MNHNS and CDR2 SASEGT. The CDR3 region is CASSRTSGVYEQYF. The CDR3 nucleotides read TGTGCCAGCAGTCGGACTAGCGGGGTGTACGAGCAGTACTTC.

This clonotype has only a few counts. This chain connects TRBV6-1 to TRBJ2-1; 7 positions match TRBD2. Germline V gene lookup returns CDR1 MNHNS and CDR2 SASEGT. CDR3 length equals 15 residues. With V trimmed by 10 bases and J by 10 bases, 19 bases remained unmatched. For the CDR3, the DNA is TGTGCCACCGGAATCACAGCGGGACCTAGCCGGGAGCAGTTCTTC. Amino acids: CATGITAGPSREQFF.

This clonotype turned up a few times. V and J are TRBV6-5 and TRBJ2-7, with unresolved D. The V gene lost 2 bases and the J gene lost 3 bases, with 14 bases spanning the gap. The CDR3 contains 15 residues. Germline lookup yields CDR1 MNHEY and CDR2 SVGAGI. The CDR3 coding sequence is TGTGCCAGCAGTTACCTTAGCCCCCCAATCTACGAGCAGTACTTC. Encoded protein: CASSYLSPPIYEQYF.

The chain uses TRBV6-1 and TRBJ2-7; D not resolved. V was cut by 8 bases and J by 2 bases, with 13 bases left in between. This CDR3 is built from 13 residues. Per germline, CDR1 MNHNS and CDR2 SASEGT. The CDR3 DNA sequence: TGTGCCAGCCGCCCCCCGATGGCCTACGAGCAGTACTTC. Protein sequence: CASRPPMAYEQYF.

The chain combines TRBV25-1 with TRBJ2-1, with 13 positions matching TRBD2. CDR1 and CDR2 (germline): MGHDK, SYGVNS. The junction had 4 bases not matched to a gene; V was cut back by 5 bases and J by 9 bases. The CDR3 sequence is 14 residues long. CDR3 nucleotide sequence: TGTGCCAGCAGTAAACTAGCGGGGGGGGGTGAGCAGTTCTTC. It codes for CASSKLAGGGEQFF.

This clonotype showed up many times. This chain links TRBV7-2 with TRBJ2-1; a weak D match, TRBD2 (6 bases). Germline CDR1 and CDR2: SGHTA and FQGNSA. Trimming shortened V by 5 bases and J by 8 bases, and 10 bases separated the two germline ends. This CDR3 spans 12 amino acids. The CDR3 DNA sequence: TGTGCCAGCAGCGGCGGGACTCATGAGCAGTTCTTC. This translates into CASSGGTHEQFF.

This clonotype turned up a few times. This sequence joins TRBV27 and TRBJ2-4; tentatively, D is TRBD2 (5 bases). Trimming cost V 1 base and J 1 base, with 14 bases left between them. The CDR3 totals 17 residues. The germline CDR1 and CDR2 sequences are MNHEY and SMNVEV (reference sequence). The CDR3 DNA reads as TGTGCCAGCAGTTTATTCCCCCCCGGGGTGGCCAAAAACATTCAGTACTTC. This encodes CASSLFPPGVAKNIQYF.

This clonotype was counted a few times. V is TRBV27 and J is TRBJ1-2, with TRBD1 matching over 7 bases. With 10 bases clipped from V and 4 bases from J, the junction kept 6 bases outside the gene matches. This CDR3 is built from 12 residues. Germline V gene data show CDR1 as MNHEY and CDR2 as SMNVEV (reference sequence). Here the CDR3 reads CATRRTGYGYTF. CDR3 nucleotides: TGTGCCACCCGCCGGACAGGCTATGGCTACACCTTC.

This clonotype was found many times. The chain links TRBV12-3 or TRBV12-4 to TRBJ1-1; TRBD1 is a possible D gene (5 bases). Trimming took off 5 bases at V and 3 bases at J, with 10 bases between the two ends. The CDR3 has 13 amino acids. The DNA of the CDR3 is TGTGCCAGCAGTCCAGGGACGTACACTGAAGCTTTCTTT. Its translation: CASSPGTYTEAFF.

This clonotype came up a few times. The chain is built from TRBV29-1 and TRBJ2-2; 9 bases map to TRBD2. V lost 6 bases and J lost 5; bases outside the gene matches: 7. There are 14 residues in the CDR3. Germline CDR1 reads SQVTM; CDR2 reads ANQGSEA. CDR3 sequence reads: CSVLAGGPTGELFF. The CDR3 DNA is TGCAGCGTCTTGGCGGGGGGGCCGACCGGGGAGCTGTTTTTT.

There are many counts of this clonotype. Written as DNA, the CDR3 is TGCGCCAGCAGCTTGGAGGGACAGGGAATATCTGAAGCTTTCTTT. Translated, it gives CASSLEGQGISEAFF. This chain joins TRBV5-1 and TRBJ1-1, with 9 bases matching TRBD1. CDR1 and CDR2 (germline): SGHRS, YFSETQ. This CDR3 is built from 15 residues. J lost 6 bases, V lost 0 bases, and 6 bases had no gene match.

The chain has TRBV6-5 and TRBJ1-1; TRBD1 is a possible D gene (5 bases). Germline CDR1 is MNHEY and CDR2 is SVGAGI. The CDR3 is made up of 14 amino acids. V was shortened by 2 bases and J by 2 bases, with 9 bases between the two germline ends. The CDR3 DNA is TGTGCCAGCAGTTACACCAGGGCAAACACTGAAGCTTTCTTT. This sequence encodes CASSYTRANTEAFF.

This clonotype was counted only a few times. V is TRBV15 and J is TRBJ1-5; TRBD1 aligns across 7 bases. The J segment lost 9 bases and the V segment lost 9 bases, leaving 11 bases of the junction unmatched. From germline, CDR1 is LNHNV and CDR2 YYDKDF (reference sequence). The CDR3 spans 13 residues. CDR3 in DNA: TGTGCCACTACCGACAGGGCGAGTCGGCCCCAGCATTTT. It encodes CATTDRASRPQHF. The variable domain in full, completed from reference TRBV15 and TRBJ1-5, reads DAMVIQNPRYQVTQFGKPVTLSCSQTLNHNVMYWYQQKSSQAPKLLFHYYDKDFNNEADTPDNFQSRRPNTSFCFLDIRSPGLGDTAMYLCATTDRASRPQHFGDGTRLSIL.

This clonotype was counted many times. The chain couples TRBV25-1 to TRBJ1-1; no clear D gene. V shed 6 bases and J shed 8 bases, with 7 bases lying between them. CDR3 length: 10 amino acids. Germline loops: CDR1 MGHDK, CDR2 SYGVNS. The CDR3 reads CASRREEAFF. CDR3 in DNA: TGTGCCAGCAGACGAGAGGAAGCTTTCTTT.

This clonotype was found a few times. The chain recombines TRBV6-5 with TRBJ2-5; a possible D gene is TRBD2 (5 bases). Trimming removed 1 base at V and 2 bases at J, with 8 bases between. Germline-derived CDR1 and CDR2 are MNHEY and SVGAGI. The CDR3 length is 14 residues. CDR3 sequence (DNA): TGTGCCAGCAGTTACTTGGACTCTCAAGAGACCCAGTACTTC. Its translation: CASSYLDSQETQYF.

This clonotype turned up a few times. The chain uses TRBV5-1 and TRBJ2-1; D tentatively fits TRBD1 or TRBD2 (5 bases each). Trimming shortened V by 1 base and J by 7 bases, and 6 bases separated the two germline ends. The CDR3 runs 12 residues. Germline CDR1 SGHRS, CDR2 YFSETQ. This chain's CDR3 is CASSLWGNEQFF. The DNA for the CDR3 is TGCGCCAGCAGCTTGTGGGGGAATGAGCAGTTCTTC.

There are a few counts of this clonotype. The chain couples TRBV7-9 to TRBJ2-3, with 10 bases lining up with TRBD1. From germline, CDR1 is SEHNR and CDR2 FQNEAQ (reference sequence). The CDR3 is 16 residues long. Unmatched junction bases numbered 10, after V lost 5 bases and J lost 5 bases. The CDR3: CASSRPGDRGGDTQYF. The DNA for the CDR3 is TGTGCCAGCAGCCGCCCCGGGGACAGGGGTGGAGATACGCAGTATTTT.

Many counts were recorded for this clonotype. The rearrangement uses TRBV10-3 and TRBJ2-5, with 7 bases aligning to TRBD2. The V and J ends lost 0 bases and 5 bases, in that order; junction bases with no gene match: 9. The CDR3 has 16 residues. The germline CDR1 and CDR2 sequences are ENHRY and SYGVKD. The CDR3 spells CAISESGLSPRETQYF. The DNA for the CDR3 is TGTGCCATCAGTGAGTCGGGACTATCCCCTCGGGAGACCCAGTACTTC.

The V call is TRBV3-1, the J call TRBJ2-1, with D unclear. Trimming took 6 bases from V and 8 from J, leaving 11 bases between them. CDR3 length: 12 amino acids. Germline V gene lookup returns CDR1 LGHDT and CDR2 YNNKEL (reference sequence). The CDR3 nucleotides read TGTGCCAGCAGGGACCACAGCGATGAGCAGTTCTTC. It specifies CASRDHSDEQFF.